Following are 30 T cell receptor beta chains from one sample sequenced in a study of shared clonotypes between healthy human individuals. TCRdb keeps only in-frame clones here, not all; method: immunoSEQ multiplex PCR. The data show about 120,000 clones, more than 65% seen once. The material sequenced was memory CD8+ T cells sorted from blood. Subset specified: CD45RO+ cells pooled with CCR7-negative TemRA cells. The source is a woman in her 30s in good health.

The chain is built from TRBV5-1 and TRBJ2-3, with 9 bases lining up with TRBD1. There are 16 residues in the CDR3. Unmatched junction bases numbered 5, after V lost 0 bases and J lost 3 bases. Germline V gene lookup returns CDR1 SGHRS and CDR2 YFSETQ. The DNA for the CDR3 is TGCGCCAGCAGCTTGGGCTACAGGGGGCGGACAGATACGCAGTATTTT. The encoded protein is CASSLGYRGRTDTQYF. The variable domain in full, with the rest retrieved from reference TRBV5-1 and TRBJ2-3, is KAGVTQTPRYLIKTRGQQVTLSCSPISGHRSVSWYQQTPGQGLQFLFEYFSETQRNKGNFPGRFSGRQFSNSRSEMNVSTLELGDSALYLCASSLGYRGRTDTQYFGPGTRLTVL.

The V and J genes are TRBV2 and TRBJ1-3; TRBD1 agrees at 7 bases. CDR3 length: 12 amino acids. Germline V gene sequence: CDR1 SNHLY, CDR2 FYNNEI. Trimming removed 7 bases from V and 9 bases from J; junction bases left unmatched: 6. Here the CDR3 reads CASIGTASTIYF. The DNA for the CDR3 is TGTGCCAGCATTGGGACAGCGTCCACCATATATTTT.

The chain recombines TRBV27 with TRBJ1-2; tentatively, D is TRBD1 (6 bases). V lost 3 bases and J 4 bases, leaving 12 bases between the germline ends. Germline-derived CDR1 and CDR2 are MNHEY and SMNVEV (reference sequence). The CDR3 loop spans 14 amino acids. The chain's CDR3 is CASSFAGGSYGYTF. The CDR3 bases are TGTGCCAGCAGTTTTGCCGGGGGCAGCTATGGCTACACCTTC.

This clone was observed many times. The chain combines TRBV2 with TRBJ2-7; tentative D call: TRBD1 (6 bases). The CDR3 contains 15 residues. Germline V CDR1 and CDR2: SNHLY, FYNNEI. V was clipped by 8 bases and J by 0 bases, with 17 bases between them. The CDR3 DNA sequence: TGTGCCAGCCTTCTTCTCCCGGACAGCTCCTACGAGCAGTACTTC. Its protein is CASLLLPDSSYEQYF.

In this sample, this clone turned up once. This sequence joins TRBV28 and TRBJ1-1; D unclear. V was cut by 5 bases and J by 6 bases, with 16 bases left in between. The CDR3 contains 14 residues. Per the germline V gene, CDR1 is MDHEN and CDR2 is SYDVKM. The CDR3 region has the DNA TGTGCCAGCAGTACCCCCGGAGGGAATGCTGAAGCTTTCTTT. Protein: CASSTPGGNAEAFF.

V gene TRBV7-8 combines with J gene TRBJ1-4; 11 bases agree with TRBD1. Germline assignment: CDR1 SGHVS and CDR2 FQNEAQ. V was pared by 1 base and J by 0 bases, with 4 bases of the junction left unmatched. CDR3 length: 18 residues. CDR3 amino acids: CASSLDRTGGSTNEKLFF. The CDR3 coding sequence is TGTGCCAGCAGCTTAGATCGGACAGGGGGCTCAACTAATGAAAAACTGTTTTTT.

This clone was seen a few times. The J gene is TRBJ2-1, the V gene TRBV10-3, with D maybe TRBD1 (6 bases). The CDR3 is made up of 16 amino acids. V lost 6 bases and J 0 bases, leaving 15 bases between the germline ends. Germline V gives CDR1 ENHRY, CDR2 SYGVKD. Here the CDR3 reads CAIRPLQDSSYNEQFF. As DNA, the CDR3 is TGTGCCATCAGACCTTTACAGGACAGCTCCTACAATGAGCAGTTCTTC.

This clone was observed a handful of times. V and J are TRBV28 and TRBJ2-1; TRBD2 might be the D (7 bases). CDR1 is MDHEN, CDR2 SYDVKM, per germline. This CDR3 contains 15 residues. The V end was cut by 6 bases, the J end by 5 bases, with 17 bases between. The CDR3 sequence: CASSWGLAADNEQFF. CDR3 bases: TGTGCCAGCAGCTGGGGGCTAGCGGCCGACAATGAGCAGTTCTTC. The full variable domain, with the rest looked up from reference TRBV28 and TRBJ2-1, is DVKVTQSSRYLVKRTGEKVFLECVQDMDHENMFWYRQDPGLGLRLIYFSYDVKMKEKGDIPEGYSVSREKKERFSLILESASTNQTSMYLCASSWGLAADNEQFFGPGTRLTVL.

The chain carries TRBV6-4 and TRBJ2-3; a weak D match, TRBD2 (5 bases). CDR3 length: 16 residues. Deletions cut 0 bases from V and 0 bases from J, with 10 bases between. Germline CDR1 reads MRHNA; CDR2 reads SNTAGT. This CDR3 is CASSDSAGSSTDTQYF. The CDR3 coding sequence is TGTGCCAGCAGTGACTCGGCGGGTTCTAGCACAGATACGCAGTATTTT.

V gene TRBV5-4 combines with J gene TRBJ2-6; 7 bases align to TRBD1. The V gene's germline CDR1 is SGHNT and CDR2 YYREEE (reference sequence). This CDR3 has 17 amino acids. V shed 0 bases and J 0 bases; nucleotides not matched to a gene: 3. CDR3 loop: CASSLGDSNSGANVLTF. The DNA of the CDR3 is TGTGCCAGCAGCTTGGGGGACAGTAACTCTGGGGCCAACGTCCTGACTTTC.

The CDR3 protein is CASSLSPSRAYEQYF. The DNA for the CDR3 is TGTGCCAGCAGTTTAAGTCCCAGTCGGGCCTACGAGCAGTACTTC. This chain joins TRBV28 and TRBJ2-7; D is uncertain. V was trimmed by 2 bases and J by 2 bases, leaving 13 bases between them. CDR1 MDHEN and CDR2 SYDVKM come from the germline V gene. The CDR3 length is 15 residues.

The chain links TRBV6-5 to TRBJ2-1; the D is unclear. CDR1 is MNHEY, CDR2 SVGAGI, per germline. This CDR3 comprises 11 residues. Trimming removed 6 bases at V and 4 bases at J, with 4 bases between. The CDR3 DNA reads TGTGCCAGCAGGCAATACAATGAGCAGTTCTTC. Encoded protein: CASRQYNEQFF.

This clone has only one observation. The chain uses TRBV6-1 and TRBJ1-5; D is unresolved. From germline, CDR1 is MNHNS and CDR2 SASEGT. The CDR3 is made up of 15 amino acids. V was pared by 1 base and J by 5 bases, with 12 bases between. In nucleotides, the CDR3 is TGTGCCAGCAGTGAAGGGGATACGGTGTATCAGCCCCAGCATTTT. It codes for CASSEGDTVYQPQHF.

The gene calls are TRBV19 and TRBJ2-1; 7 bases line up with TRBD2. Germline values: CDR1 LNHDA, CDR2 SQIVND (reference sequence). The trim removed 3 bases at V and 0 bases at J, leaving 8 bases unmatched. CDR3 size: 17 residues. DNA of the CDR3: TGTGCCAGTAGTATGGAAGAGCGGGGCGCCTCCTACAATGAGCAGTTCTTC. This sequence encodes CASSMEERGASYNEQFF.

This sequence joins TRBV4-1 and TRBJ1-3; the D is unclear. CDR1 and CDR2 (germline): MGHRA, YSYEKL. V gave up 1 base and J gave up 4 bases, with 11 bases separating them. This CDR3 comprises 15 residues. The CDR3 bases are TGCGCCAGCAGCCAAGCAGTGTTCGTCGGAAACACCATATATTTT. This gives the protein CASSQAVFVGNTIYF.

CDR3 loop: CASSQDAAERSNEQFF. DNA of the CDR3: TGTGCCAGCAGCCAAGATGCGGCGGAGAGGTCCAATGAGCAGTTCTTC. This rearrangement joins TRBV4-2 to TRBJ2-1; D call uncertain. V lost 0 bases, J lost 6 bases, and 15 bases lay in between. The CDR3 runs to 16 residues. From germline, CDR1 is LGHNA and CDR2 YNFKEQ.

The rearrangement uses TRBV27 and TRBJ2-5; unclear D gene. The CDR3 has 13 residues. Germline V gene data show CDR1 as MNHEY and CDR2 as SMNVEV (reference sequence). V lost 4 bases, J lost 5 bases, and 11 bases lay in between. CDR3 in amino acids: CASSSARWETQYF. CDR3 nucleotides: TGTGCCAGCAGTTCGGCCAGGTGGGAGACCCAGTACTTC.

The chain couples TRBV7-2 to TRBJ2-3; D might be TRBD2 (6 bases). This CDR3 has 16 residues. V was pared by 3 bases and J by 4 bases, with 17 bases between. The V gene's germline CDR1 is SGHTA and CDR2 FQGNSA. The CDR3, as DNA: TGTGCCAGCAGCTTCGGACACGGAGCGGGTGCAGATACGCAGTATTTT. This encodes CASSFGHGAGADTQYF.

V and J are TRBV5-1 and TRBJ1-1; D unclear. This CDR3 spans 12 amino acids. Per germline, CDR1 SGHRS and CDR2 YFSETQ. The V end was cut by 4 bases, the J end by 12 bases, with 16 bases between. The DNA of the CDR3 is TGCGCCAGCAGCCTGCCCAACCTTGACTCTTTCTTT. It specifies CASSLPNLDSFF.

About this clone: It differs at one base from a far larger clone, so likely a read error. Distinct nucleotide sequences in the sample also encode this CDR3. The chain has TRBV6-1 and TRBJ1-4; a weak D match, TRBD1 (6 bases). Germline lookup yields CDR1 MNHNS and CDR2 SASEGT. This CDR3 comprises 13 residues. With 7 bases removed from V and 7 bases from J, the gap between germline ends came to 13 bases. The CDR3 DNA is TGTGCCAGCAACAGGGCGGAAGCTGAAAAACTGTTTTTT. As protein: CASNRAEAEKLFF.

The chain uses TRBV2 and TRBJ2-7; 9 bases are a match to TRBD1. Germline V CDR1 and CDR2: SNHLY, FYNNEI. V lost 4 bases to trimming and J lost 5 bases; unmatched junction nucleotides: 3. The CDR3 sequence is 13 residues long. The CDR3 is CASSATGGNEQYF. The CDR3 DNA follows: TGTGCCAGCAGTGCGACAGGGGGTAACGAGCAGTACTTC.

This chain links TRBV4-1 with TRBJ1-6, with TRBD1 matching 9 bases. The ends lost 1 base at V and 0 bases at J; junction bases unmatched: 4. The germline gives CDR1 MGHRA, CDR2 YSYEKL. CDR3 length equals 18 residues. The CDR3 is CASSQVGTGSSYNSPLHF. CDR3 coding DNA: TGCGCCAGCAGCCAAGTCGGGACAGGGAGCTCCTATAATTCACCCCTCCACTTT.

The gene calls are TRBV6-1 and TRBJ1-1, with 9 bases matching TRBD1. CDR3 length equals 15 residues. Germline V CDR1 and CDR2: MNHNS, SASEGT. The J segment lost 4 bases and the V segment lost 1 base, leaving 4 bases of the junction unmatched. The CDR3 nucleotides read TGTGCCAGCAGTGAAGACCCACAGGGGGCCACTGAAGCTTTCTTT. Protein: CASSEDPQGATEAFF.

The chain employs TRBV6-4 and TRBJ2-1; D remains ambiguous. Trimming stripped 2 bases from V and 5 bases from J, with 7 bases between. Germline-derived CDR1 and CDR2 are MRHNA and SNTAGT. This CDR3 has 13 residues. CDR3 DNA: TGTGCCAGCAGTGACCAAGCGCACAATGAGCAGTTCTTC. It codes for CASSDQAHNEQFF.

The V and J genes are TRBV25-1 and TRBJ2-1; 10 bases agree with TRBD2. The V and J ends lost 3 bases and 1 base, in that order; junction bases with no gene match: 3. The CDR3 covers 16 residues. Per germline, CDR1 MGHDK and CDR2 SYGVNS. The CDR3 DNA is TGTGCCAGCAGTGACGGACTAGCGGAATCCTACAATGAGCAGTTCTTC. This translates into CASSDGLAESYNEQFF.

This clone was detected ten times or more. The chain has TRBV27 and TRBJ1-1; D is perhaps TRBD1 (5 bases). Germline loops: CDR1 MNHEY, CDR2 SMNVEV (reference sequence). Trimming removed 4 bases at V and 4 bases at J, with 16 bases between. The CDR3 contains 15 residues. The DNA for the CDR3 is TGTGCCAGCAGTTCCTGGTTGGGGGTGGGCACTGAAGCTTTCTTT. Translating it yields CASSSWLGVGTEAFF.

The J gene is TRBJ2-7, the V gene TRBV27; D may be TRBD1 or TRBD2 (5 bases each). The CDR3 runs to 12 residues. Germline V gene data show CDR1 as MNHEY and CDR2 as SMNVEV (reference sequence). The V end was cut by 10 bases, the J end by 0 bases, with 10 bases between. CDR3 in DNA: TGTGCCATCCGGGACGACTCCTACGAGCAGTACTTC. Its protein product is CAIRDDSYEQYF.

V usage is TRBV27 and J usage is TRBJ2-1; D is perhaps TRBD1 (5 bases). The CDR3 covers 12 residues. Germline values: CDR1 MNHEY, CDR2 SMNVEV (reference sequence). V lost 4 bases to trimming and J lost 6 bases, with 7 bases between them. The CDR3 DNA reads as TGTGCCAGCAGTTCGACAGTCAATGAGCAGTTCTTC. It is translated as CASSSTVNEQFF.

The rearrangement links TRBV18 to TRBJ2-4; 7 nucleotides line up with TRBD1. CDR1 is KGHSH and CDR2 is LQKENI in the germline V gene. The CDR3 contains 13 residues. Losses at the gene ends were 3 bases for V and 5 bases for J; bases not matched to a gene: 1. The CDR3 DNA reads as TGTGCCAGCTCACCGGGACAGCAAAACATTCAGTACTTC. Its protein is CASSPGQQNIQYF.

The chain employs TRBV6-5 and TRBJ2-1, with D possibly being TRBD1 or TRBD2 (5 bases each). The CDR3 is 13 residues long. Trimming removed 9 bases at V and 0 bases at J, with 9 bases between. From germline, CDR1 is MNHEY and CDR2 SVGAGI. This CDR3 reads CASSGSSYNEQFF. The CDR3 region has the DNA TGTGCCAGTTCAGGGAGCTCCTACAATGAGCAGTTCTTC.